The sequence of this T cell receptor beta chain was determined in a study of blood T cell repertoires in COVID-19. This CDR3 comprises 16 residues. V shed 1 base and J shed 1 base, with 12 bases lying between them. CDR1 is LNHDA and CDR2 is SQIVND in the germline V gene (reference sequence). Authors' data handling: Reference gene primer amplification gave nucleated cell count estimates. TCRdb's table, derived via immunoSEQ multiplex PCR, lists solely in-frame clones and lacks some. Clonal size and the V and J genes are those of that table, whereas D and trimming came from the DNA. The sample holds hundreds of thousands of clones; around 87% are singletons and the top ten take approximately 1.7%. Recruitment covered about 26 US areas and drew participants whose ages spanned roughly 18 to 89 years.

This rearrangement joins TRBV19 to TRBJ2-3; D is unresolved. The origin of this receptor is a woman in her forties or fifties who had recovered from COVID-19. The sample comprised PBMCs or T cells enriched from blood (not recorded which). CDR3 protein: CASSIGNGFGTDTQYF. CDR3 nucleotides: TGTGCCAGTAGTATAGGTAACGGGTTTGGCACAGATACGCAGTATTTT.